These 28 T cell receptor beta chains share one sample of origin, sequenced in a study of OX40 agonist ivuxolimab in advanced cancers. Clones were sequenced by immunoSEQ multiplex PCR, and TCRdb holds only the in-frame ones, with some missing. The sample contains 30,000 to 35,000 clones, around 83% of which appear only once. The sample here was CD4+ or CD8+ T cells sorted from blood, taken in a trial of the OX40 agonist ivuxolimab. These TCRs come from an adult with an advanced solid tumor such as melanoma, head and neck, liver or kidney cancer.

This clone showed up just a few times. This chain links TRBV9 with TRBJ2-1; the D gene is possibly TRBD2 (5 bases). The CDR3 is 13 amino acids. Trimming removed 0 bases from V and 10 bases from J, with 11 bases in between. Germline V lookup: CDR1 SGDLS, CDR2 YYNGEE. CDR3 nucleotide sequence: TGTGCCAGCAGCGTAGCTGGAGGCGAGGAGCAGTTCTTC. Encoded protein: CASSVAGGEEQFF.

V and J are TRBV4-3 and TRBJ1-2; D is perhaps TRBD1 (6 bases). Germline V gene lookup returns CDR1 LGHNA and CDR2 YSLEER. V lost 1 base, J lost 2 bases, and 14 bases lay in between. CDR3 size: 16 residues. CDR3 protein: CASSQGGGYTNYGYTF. The DNA of the CDR3 is TGCGCCAGCAGCCAAGGAGGGGGGTATACGAACTATGGCTACACCTTC.

The gene calls are TRBV19 and TRBJ1-6, with 8 positions matching TRBD1. Germline V CDR1 and CDR2: LNHDA, SQIVND (reference sequence). Trimming took 5 bases from V and 4 from J; bases not matched to a gene: 10. The CDR3 sequence is 17 residues long. The CDR3 DNA is TGTGCCAGTAGTCCCGGACAGGGCCAAACATATAATTCACCCCTCCACTTT. This codes for CASSPGQGQTYNSPLHF.

This chain connects TRBV12-5 to TRBJ2-1; D ambiguous. V was clipped by 4 bases and J by 3 bases, with 10 bases between them. This CDR3 is built from 14 residues. Germline V CDR1 and CDR2: LGHNT, FRNRAP. CDR3 sequence (DNA): TGTGCTAGTGGTTCTACGGCAGTCTACAATGAGCAGTTCTTC. It is translated as CASGSTAVYNEQFF. The full variable domain, completed using reference TRBV12-5 and TRBJ2-1, is DARVTQTPRHKVTEMGQEVTMRCQPILGHNTVFWYRQTMMQGLELLAYFRNRAPLDDSGMPKDRFSAEMPDATLATLKIQPSEPRDSAVYFCASGSTAVYNEQFFGPGTRLTVL.

The chain couples TRBV5-1 to TRBJ1-1; D gene unclear. The CDR3 contains 14 residues. With 0 bases removed from V and 2 bases from J, the gap between germline ends came to 8 bases. In germline, CDR1 is SGHRS, CDR2 YFSETQ. CDR3 amino acids: CASSLEGFNTEAFF. For the CDR3, the DNA is TGCGCCAGCAGCTTGGAGGGTTTTAACACTGAAGCTTTCTTT.

The chain combines TRBV10-3 with TRBJ1-5; D not resolved. Germline CDR1 ENHRY, CDR2 SYGVKD. Trimming stripped 0 bases from V and 6 bases from J, with 6 bases between. The CDR3 is made up of 13 amino acids. The CDR3 region has the DNA TGTGCCATCAGTGAGTCTGATGGTCAGCCCCAGCATTTT. Translating gives CAISESDGQPQHF.

The chain employs TRBV5-4 and TRBJ2-7; 9 bases are shared with TRBD1. The CDR3 is 15 residues long. Trimming removed 4 bases from V and 2 bases from J; junction bases left unmatched: 7. CDR1 SGHNT and CDR2 YYREEE come from the germline V gene (reference sequence). The CDR3 DNA reads TGTGCCAGCAGCCCAGGGACAGGGTGGCCCTACGAGCAGTACTTC. Encoded protein: CASSPGTGWPYEQYF.

The rearrangement joins TRBV5-8 to TRBJ2-3, with TRBD2 matching 8 bases. Germline CDR1 and CDR2: SGHTS and YDEGEE. There are 18 residues in the CDR3. Trimming at V came to 4 bases and at J to 1 base, leaving 14 bases not matched to a gene. The CDR3, as DNA: TGTGCCAGCAGCGCAAGCCGGGGGGGCCTCCCTCGCACAGATACGCAGTATTTT. Translated: CASSASRGGLPRTDTQYF.

The chain combines TRBV18 with TRBJ1-1; D remains unclear. Trimming took 1 base from V and 3 from J, leaving 6 bases between them. The germline V gene has CDR1 KGHSH and CDR2 LQKENI. The CDR3 totals 13 residues. The CDR3 coding sequence is TGTGCCAGCTCACCACGGGCCGACACTGAAGCTTTCTTT. This encodes CASSPRADTEAFF.

The chain has TRBV5-1 and TRBJ2-3, with D possibly being TRBD2 (6 bases). Germline V gives CDR1 SGHRS, CDR2 YFSETQ. The CDR3 sequence is 14 residues long. Trimming pared 4 bases from V and 4 bases from J, leaving 13 bases between. Here the CDR3 DNA reads TGCGCCAGCAGCCCCCAGAGACTAGCAGATACGCAGTATTTT. Its translation: CASSPQRLADTQYF.

The chain couples TRBV19 to TRBJ2-1; D gene uncertain. Trimming took off 6 bases at V and 2 bases at J, with 5 bases between the two ends. Germline values: CDR1 LNHDA, CDR2 SQIVND (reference sequence). CDR3 size: 12 residues. CDR3 coding DNA: TGTGCCAGTAGGGACCCCTACAATGAGCAGTTCTTC. It is translated as CASRDPYNEQFF.

A single count supports this clone. The chain carries TRBV6-6 and TRBJ2-1, with D unclear. This CDR3 comprises 14 residues. Germline V CDR1 and CDR2: MNHNY, SVGAGI (reference sequence). With 0 bases removed from V and 7 bases from J, the gap between germline ends came to 10 bases. In DNA, the CDR3 is TGTGCCAGCAGTTACTCCGAAATCCTAAATGAGCAGTTCTTC. Translating gives CASSYSEILNEQFF.

The gene calls are TRBV19 and TRBJ2-7, with unresolved D. The CDR3 runs to 14 residues. Germline V gene sequence: CDR1 LNHDA, CDR2 SQIVND (reference sequence). V was clipped by 2 bases and J by 1 base, with 9 bases between them. The CDR3 protein is CASSILFQSYEQYF. CDR3 nucleotide sequence: TGTGCCAGTAGTATACTTTTCCAGTCCTACGAGCAGTACTTC.

The chain links TRBV5-1 to TRBJ1-1, with 7 bases fitting TRBD1. The CDR3 extends over 16 amino acids. Germline V CDR1 and CDR2: SGHRS, YFSETQ. V lost 0 bases to trimming and J lost 3 bases; unmatched junction nucleotides: 8. The CDR3 reads CASSLEPTGADTEAFF. CDR3 nucleotides: TGCGCCAGCAGCTTGGAACCCACAGGGGCCGACACTGAAGCTTTCTTT. Looking up the rest from reference TRBV5-1 and TRBJ1-1 gives the full variable domain: KAGVTQTPRYLIKTRGQQVTLSCSPISGHRSVSWYQQTPGQGLQFLFEYFSETQRNKGNFPGRFSGRQFSNSRSEMNVSTLELGDSALYLCASSLEPTGADTEAFFGQGTRLTVV.

The chain combines TRBV19 with TRBJ1-5; the D is unclear. The CDR3 has 15 residues. The V gene's germline CDR1 is LNHDA and CDR2 SQIVND (reference sequence). V lost 7 bases and J lost 6, with 19 bases in between. CDR3 in DNA: TGTGCCAGTACCCTGAACGGGTGGTCTAGTCAGCCCCAGCATTTT. Protein product: CASTLNGWSSQPQHF.

The chain combines TRBV11-2 with TRBJ2-5, with D uncertain. V lost 3 bases, J lost 2 bases, and 4 bases lay in between. The germline gives CDR1 SGHAT, CDR2 FQNNGV. CDR3 size: 12 residues. The CDR3 here is CASSLEQETQYF. The CDR3 coding sequence is TGTGCCAGCAGCTTGGAGCAAGAGACCCAGTACTTC.

This clone came up a few times. The chain employs TRBV30 and TRBJ2-5; 8 bases are a match to TRBD2. Germline assignment: CDR1 GTSNPN and CDR2 SVGIG (reference sequence). V was clipped by 3 bases and J by 7 bases; unmatched bases: 7. The CDR3 spans 13 residues. The CDR3 region has the DNA TGTGCCTGGAGGAAAAGCGGGGGTGGGACCCAGTACTTC. Translating gives CAWRKSGGGTQYF.

This clone was seen only once. The chain links TRBV28 to TRBJ1-1; possible D gene TRBD1, 5 bases. This CDR3 is built from 14 residues. Per germline, CDR1 MDHEN and CDR2 SYDVKM. The V end was cut by 7 bases, the J end by 7 bases, with 19 bases between. The CDR3 region has the DNA TGTGCCAGCACCCACTTGGAGAGGGGTGTTGAAGCTTTCTTT. This encodes CASTHLERGVEAFF.

The chain links TRBV20-1 to TRBJ2-5; weak D call: TRBD1 (6 bases). The CDR3 consists of 11 residues. CDR1 is DFQATT and CDR2 is SNEGSKA in the germline V gene (reference sequence). In nucleotides, the CDR3 is TGCAGCGCACAGGGCCAAGAGACCCAGTACTTC. Residues: CSAQGQETQYF.

This chain's CDR3 is CASSQRHEQYF. The CDR3, as DNA: TGTGCCAGCAGCCAGAGGCACGAGCAGTACTTC. The chain combines TRBV14 with TRBJ2-5; no firm D call. TRBJ2-7 matches the DNA end more closely, so the J call is doubtful. This CDR3 is built from 11 residues. Germline assignment: CDR1 SGHDN and CDR2 FVKESK.

The chain joins TRBV10-3 to TRBJ1-5, with TRBD1 matching 7 bases. Germline loops: CDR1 ENHRY, CDR2 SYGVKD. The length of the CDR3 is 15 residues. V shed 6 bases, J shed 4 bases, and the junction held 9 bases outside the gene matches. This CDR3 is CAIREGQEENQPQHF. CDR3 in DNA: TGTGCCATCAGAGAAGGACAGGAAGAAAATCAGCCCCAGCATTTT.

J is TRBJ2-7 and V is TRBV7-2, with D unresolved. The V gene lost 5 bases and the J gene lost 0 bases, with 17 bases spanning the gap. CDR3 length: 16 residues. The germline V gene has CDR1 SGHTA and CDR2 FQGNSA. CDR3 nucleotides: TGTGCCAGCAGCCGCGGATCGCCAGTCAACTCCTACGAGCAGTACTTC. Its protein product is CASSRGSPVNSYEQYF.

The chain recombines TRBV27 with TRBJ1-2; D remains unclear. Deletions cut 2 bases from V and 4 bases from J, with 14 bases between. In germline, CDR1 is MNHEY, CDR2 SMNVEV (reference sequence). The CDR3 runs 15 residues. The chain's CDR3 is CASSLGPSSSYGYTF. CDR3 in DNA: TGTGCCAGCAGTTTAGGACCCAGCTCTTCCTATGGCTACACCTTC.

In its sample, this clone was seen once. The chain is built from TRBV25-1 and TRBJ1-6; D gene uncertain. This CDR3 spans 15 amino acids. V lost 3 bases, J lost 10 bases, and 16 bases lay in between. Germline assignment: CDR1 MGHDK and CDR2 SYGVNS. CDR3 residues: CASSEQSLGFSPLHF. For the CDR3, the DNA is TGTGCCAGCAGTGAGCAATCCCTCGGTTTCTCACCCCTCCACTTT.

The chain employs TRBV30 and TRBJ1-5, with D maybe TRBD1 (5 bases). Germline V gene sequence: CDR1 GTSNPN, CDR2 SVGIG (reference sequence). The length of the CDR3 is 15 residues. V was clipped by 4 bases and J by 0 bases, with 13 bases between them. The CDR3 DNA is TGTGCCTGGACGCCTCAGGGAACTAGCAATCAGCCCCAGCATTTT. This translates into CAWTPQGTSNQPQHF.

The rearrangement joins TRBV6-5 to TRBJ2-1; unclear D gene. The V gene lost 0 bases and the J gene lost 3 bases, with 9 bases spanning the gap. This CDR3 contains 15 residues. Germline-derived CDR1 and CDR2 are MNHEY and SVGAGI. CDR3 nucleotide sequence: TGTGCCAGCAGTTACTCCTCGGTTGGCTACAATGAGCAGTTCTTC. It yields the protein CASSYSSVGYNEQFF.

The chain couples TRBV7-2 to TRBJ2-7; 7 nucleotides match TRBD2. The germline V gene encodes CDR1 SGHTA and CDR2 FQGNSA. Trimming cost V 5 bases and J 0 bases; bases outside gene matches: 1. The CDR3 runs to 13 residues. The CDR3 nucleotides are TGTGCCAGCAGCACTAGCGCCTCCTACGAGCAGTACTTC. It is translated as CASSTSASYEQYF.

The rearrangement uses TRBV5-1 and TRBJ1-4, with D uncertain. The V end lost 4 bases, the J end lost 9 bases, and 16 bases lay between the germline ends. CDR3 size: 14 residues. From germline, CDR1 is SGHRS and CDR2 YFSETQ. The chain's CDR3 is CASSETLGSQKLFF. In nucleotides, the CDR3 is TGCGCCAGCAGCGAGACGTTGGGCTCGCAAAAACTGTTTTTT. Together with reference TRBV5-1 and TRBJ1-4, the CDR3 gives the full variable domain: KAGVTQTPRYLIKTRGQQVTLSCSPISGHRSVSWYQQTPGQGLQFLFEYFSETQRNKGNFPGRFSGRQFSNSRSEMNVSTLELGDSALYLCASSETLGSQKLFFGSGTQLSVL.